The 26 T cell receptor beta chains in this list originate from one sample, sequenced in a study of shared clonotypes between healthy human individuals. Sequenced by immunoSEQ multiplex PCR; TCRdb stores in-frame clones only, minus some. This table has 2 million to 2.5 million clones, 85% to 95% appearing once. The sample consisted of naive CD4+ T cells from PBMCs. Subset reported: CD45RA+ positively selected. The receptors were gathered from a man aged 18-30 years in good health. Some clones in this sample may be carry-over from other donors' samples.

This clone appeared once. The gene calls are TRBV27 and TRBJ2-3, with D perhaps being TRBD1 or TRBD2 (5 bases each). Trimming took off 6 bases at V and 0 bases at J, with 10 bases between the two ends. The CDR3 runs 14 residues. The germline gives CDR1 MNHEY, CDR2 SMNVEV (reference sequence). The CDR3 sequence: CASSPGTSTDTQYF. The CDR3 nucleotides are TGTGCCAGCAGCCCGGGGACGAGCACAGATACGCAGTATTTT.

This clone was detected only a few times. The rearrangement uses TRBV4-2 and TRBJ2-5, with D possibly matching TRBD2 (7 bases). This CDR3 is built from 15 residues. CDR1 LGHNA and CDR2 YNFKEQ come from the germline V gene. Trimming removed 0 bases at V and 5 bases at J, with 13 bases between. The CDR3 coding sequence is TGTGCCAGCAGCCAAGATGAGGGGGGGAGGGAGACCCAGTACTTC. It codes for CASSQDEGGRETQYF.

This sequence joins TRBV7-2 and TRBJ2-3; D is possibly TRBD2 (6 bases). In germline, CDR1 is SGHTA, CDR2 FQGNSA. This CDR3 has 14 amino acids. V lost 4 bases to trimming and J lost 2 bases, with 10 bases between them. CDR3 sequence: CASSWDWDTDTQYF. The CDR3 DNA follows: TGTGCCAGCAGCTGGGACTGGGACACAGATACGCAGTATTTT.

About this clone itself: Other DNA sequences in the same sample also yield this CDR3. This rearrangement joins TRBV9 to TRBJ2-3; no reliable D call. Germline V lookup: CDR1 SGDLS, CDR2 YYNGEE. CDR3 length equals 14 residues. V dropped 0 bases and J dropped 3 bases, with 8 bases sitting between them. This CDR3 reads CASSVGSGTDTQYF. The CDR3 DNA reads TGTGCCAGCAGCGTAGGATCTGGGACAGATACGCAGTATTTT.

The rearrangement uses TRBV11-2 and TRBJ1-2, with 9 nucleotides matching TRBD1. Trimming cost V 3 bases and J 3 bases; bases outside gene matches: 5. The CDR3 is made up of 15 amino acids. The V gene's germline CDR1 is SGHAT and CDR2 FQNNGV. CDR3 DNA: TGTGCCAGCAGCTTTACAGGGGGCGCTGACTATGGCTACACCTTC. This gives the protein CASSFTGGADYGYTF.

The chain employs TRBV6-1 and TRBJ1-2; D is ambiguous. With 5 bases removed from V and 7 bases from J, the gap between germline ends came to 14 bases. This CDR3 has 13 residues. CDR1 and CDR2 from the germline V gene are MNHNS and SASEGT. The CDR3 nucleotides read TGTGCCAGCAGTAATCCGGGGAATAGTGGCTACACCTTC. Amino acids: CASSNPGNSGYTF.

The V and J genes are TRBV27 and TRBJ2-6, with D perhaps given as TRBD1 or TRBD2 (5 bases each). The CDR3 runs to 14 residues. The germline gives CDR1 MNHEY, CDR2 SMNVEV (reference sequence). V was shortened by 6 bases and J by 3 bases, with 9 bases between the two germline ends. The CDR3 DNA follows: TGTGCCAGCAGCAGAGGGGTTGGGGCCAACGTCCTGACTTTC. It codes for CASSRGVGANVLTF. Based on the CDR3 plus reference TRBV27 and TRBJ2-6, the full variable domain is EAQVTQNPRYLITVTGKKLTVTCSQNMNHEYMSWYRQDPGLGLRQIYYSMNVEVTDKGDVPEGYKVSRKEKRNFPLILESPSPNQTSLYFCASSRGVGANVLTFGAGSRLTVL.

A remark on this clone: Other DNA sequences in this sample translate to the same CDR3. The chain has TRBV19 and TRBJ1-5; D not resolved. The CDR3 has 14 residues. Trimming stripped 3 bases from V and 0 bases from J, with 6 bases between. From germline, CDR1 is LNHDA and CDR2 SQIVND (reference sequence). CDR3 DNA sequence: TGTGCCAGTAGTATCCGGAATAGCAATCAGCCCCAGCATTTT. Translated: CASSIRNSNQPQHF. The complete variable domain, with remaining parts taken from reference TRBV19 and TRBJ1-5, reads DGGITQSPKYLFRKEGQNVTLSCEQNLNHDAMYWYRQDPGQGLRLIYYSQIVNDFQKGDIAEGYSVSREKKESFPLTVTSAQKNPTAFYLCASSIRNSNQPQHFGDGTRLSIL.

The chain joins TRBV29-1 to TRBJ2-3, with D perhaps matching TRBD2 (6 bases). The CDR3 length is 15 residues. Germline V lookup: CDR1 SQVTM, CDR2 ANQGSEA. V was clipped by 5 bases and J by 3 bases, with 18 bases between them. CDR3 sequence (DNA): TGCAGCGTTATCCTATCCGGGAGAAGGACAGATACGCAGTATTTT. It encodes CSVILSGRRTDTQYF.

The rearrangement uses TRBV5-1 and TRBJ2-7; the match to TRBD2 covers 7 bases. Germline CDR1 is SGHRS and CDR2 is YFSETQ. Trimming removed 2 bases from V and 4 bases from J; junction bases left unmatched: 6. The CDR3 loop spans 14 amino acids. CDR3 in DNA: TGCGCCAGCAGCTTCTCTAGCGGACCTTACGAGCAGTACTTC. It is translated as CASSFSSGPYEQYF.

This chain joins TRBV7-8 and TRBJ2-6, with D possibly being TRBD1 (6 bases). Germline V CDR1 and CDR2: SGHVS, FQNEAQ. The CDR3 sequence is 16 residues long. The V end lost 3 bases, the J end lost 0 bases, and 9 bases lay between the germline ends. The CDR3 loop is CASSFTGFSGANVLTF. CDR3 DNA sequence: TGTGCCAGCAGCTTTACAGGGTTCTCTGGGGCCAACGTCCTGACTTTC.

Of note for this clone: Within the sample, other DNA sequences also encode this same CDR3. CDR3 loop: CASSQAGTSGYEQYF. Here the CDR3 DNA reads TGTGCCAGCAGCCAAGCGGGGACTAGCGGGTACGAGCAGTACTTC. The chain couples TRBV7-3 to TRBJ2-7, with 12 bases that match TRBD2. The V gene end was trimmed by 5 bases and the J gene end by 4 bases; junction bases not matched to a gene: 6. Germline lookup yields CDR1 SGHTA and CDR2 FQGTGA. The CDR3 spans 15 residues.

The gene calls are TRBV15 and TRBJ2-1; 8 nucleotides match TRBD2. The junction had 19 bases not matched to a gene; V was cut back by 4 bases and J by 8 bases. The CDR3 spans 18 residues. CDR1 is LNHNV and CDR2 is YYDKDF in the germline V gene (reference sequence). This chain's CDR3 is CATSIPLGLAGAFDEQFF. The CDR3 nucleotides are TGTGCCACCAGCATCCCCCTTGGGCTAGCGGGTGCGTTCGATGAGCAGTTCTTC. Using reference TRBV15 and TRBJ2-1 for the parts outside the CDR3, the full variable domain is DAMVIQNPRYQVTQFGKPVTLSCSQTLNHNVMYWYQQKSSQAPKLLFHYYDKDFNNEADTPDNFQSRRPNTSFCFLDIRSPGLGDTAMYLCATSIPLGLAGAFDEQFFGPGTRLTVL.

This clone was recorded only once. The CDR3 sequence is CASSVNPTPGVDYGYTF. The DNA for the CDR3 is TGTGCCAGCAGCGTAAACCCCACCCCGGGGGTAGACTATGGCTACACCTTC. V usage is TRBV9 and J usage is TRBJ1-2; D may be TRBD1 (5 bases). The germline CDR1 and CDR2 sequences are SGDLS and YYNGEE. The CDR3 is 17 amino acids. V gave up 1 base and J gave up 3 bases, with 19 bases separating them.

The J gene is TRBJ2-5, the V gene TRBV18; 8 bases are a match to TRBD2. CDR1 KGHSH and CDR2 LQKENI come from the germline V gene. With 2 bases clipped from V and 5 bases from J, the junction kept 7 bases outside the gene matches. The CDR3 sequence is 15 residues long. CDR3 in DNA: TGTGCCAGCTCACCAATGGCGGGAGGACGGGAGACCCAGTACTTC. It yields the protein CASSPMAGGRETQYF. Combining the CDR3 with reference TRBV18 and TRBJ2-5 gives the whole variable domain NAGVMQNPRHLVRRRGQEARLRCSPMKGHSHVYWYRQLPEEGLKFMVYLQKENIIDESGMPKERFSAEFPKEGPSILRIQQVVRGDSAAYFCASSPMAGGRETQYFGPGTRLLVL.

The chain links TRBV5-1 to TRBJ1-3, with 8 bases that match TRBD1. The length of the CDR3 is 14 residues. The V gene's germline CDR1 is SGHRS and CDR2 YFSETQ. Losses at the gene ends were 5 bases for V and 2 bases for J; bases not matched to a gene: 3. CDR3 nucleotide sequence: TGCGCCAGCAGGTTACAGGGGGCTGGAAACACCATATATTTT. Translation gives CASRLQGAGNTIYF.

The J gene is TRBJ2-5, the V gene TRBV10-3, with D perhaps matching TRBD1 (6 bases). The CDR3 spans 12 residues. Trimming cost V 3 bases and J 5 bases, with 7 bases left between them. CDR1 is ENHRY, CDR2 SYGVKD, per germline. CDR3 in amino acids: CAISEQGETQYF. The CDR3, as DNA: TGTGCCATCAGTGAACAGGGCGAGACCCAGTACTTC.

V and J are TRBV5-1 and TRBJ1-1; 7 bases map to TRBD1. The CDR3 is made up of 15 amino acids. V dropped 1 base and J dropped 5; count of bases not matched to a gene: 8. CDR1 is SGHRS, CDR2 YFSETQ, per germline. CDR3: CASSLTGAQGTEAFF. CDR3 nucleotide sequence: TGCGCCAGCAGCTTGACAGGGGCGCAGGGAACTGAAGCTTTCTTT. Based on the CDR3 plus reference TRBV5-1 and TRBJ1-1, the full variable domain is KAGVTQTPRYLIKTRGQQVTLSCSPISGHRSVSWYQQTPGQGLQFLFEYFSETQRNKGNFPGRFSGRQFSNSRSEMNVSTLELGDSALYLCASSLTGAQGTEAFFGQGTRLTVV.

To note about this clone: The sample contains more than one DNA sequence encoding this CDR3. This chain joins TRBV12-5 and TRBJ2-3; D not certain. Germline CDR1 and CDR2: LGHNT and FRNRAP. Trimming shortened V by 2 bases and J by 3 bases, and 6 bases separated the two germline ends. The CDR3 length is 13 residues. The CDR3 DNA sequence: TGTGCTAGTGGTTTGCTGGGGACAGATACGCAGTATTTT. It is translated as CASGLLGTDTQYF.

V usage is TRBV5-3 and J usage is TRBJ1-2; D remains ambiguous. TRBV5-3 is sorted into the ORF group, with uncertain function. With 8 bases removed from V and 6 bases from J, the gap between germline ends came to 17 bases. This CDR3 comprises 13 residues. The CDR3 protein is CASQCGEGHGYTF. In DNA form, the CDR3 reads TGTGCCAGCCAGTGCGGGGAGGGCCATGGCTACACCTTC.

V and J are TRBV27 and TRBJ1-4; TRBD1 matches at 9 bases. V was clipped by 5 bases and J by 3 bases; unmatched bases: 10. From germline, CDR1 is MNHEY and CDR2 SMNVEV (reference sequence). The CDR3 sequence is 17 residues long. CDR3 sequence reads: CASSPLDRGTSNEKLFF. Here the CDR3 DNA reads TGTGCCAGCAGTCCACTCGACAGGGGGACCTCTAATGAAAAACTGTTTTTT.

The V and J genes are TRBV4-1 and TRBJ1-2, with a tentative D call TRBD1 (6 bases). This CDR3 has 15 amino acids. Trimming cost V 1 base and J 7 bases, with 16 bases left between them. The germline V gene encodes CDR1 MGHRA and CDR2 YSYEKL. The CDR3 here is CASSQASQGRAGYTF. CDR3 coding DNA: TGCGCCAGCAGCCAAGCCTCTCAGGGGCGGGCTGGCTACACCTTC.

The rearrangement links TRBV28 to TRBJ2-3; perhaps TRBD1 as D (6 bases). The CDR3 consists of 17 residues. Germline loops: CDR1 MDHEN, CDR2 SYDVKM. V gave up 3 bases and J gave up 2 bases, with 18 bases separating them. The CDR3 DNA is TGTGCCAGCAGTTTCCTGACAGGAGGAGGATACACAGATACGCAGTATTTT. It translates to CASSFLTGGGYTDTQYF.

V is TRBV7-9 and J is TRBJ2-1, with a possible D match to TRBD1 (6 bases). The V gene lost 5 bases and the J gene lost 4 bases, with 18 bases spanning the gap. The CDR3 runs to 16 residues. Germline loops: CDR1 SEHNR, CDR2 FQNEAQ (reference sequence). Written as DNA, the CDR3 is TGTGCCAGCAGCCCAAGACAGGCCCCCTTTTACAATGAGCAGTTCTTC. It yields the protein CASSPRQAPFYNEQFF.

The V gene is TRBV7-7, the J gene TRBJ2-7, with 7 bases fitting TRBD2. The CDR3 has 13 amino acids. Per germline, CDR1 SSHAT and CDR2 FNYEAQ (reference sequence). Germline trimming cut 5 bases from V and 6 bases from J; bases unmatched to any gene: 7. In DNA form, the CDR3 reads TGTGCCAGCAGCGCTGGCGGGAGTGGCGAGCAGTACTTC. As protein: CASSAGGSGEQYF.

The rearrangement links TRBV7-8 to TRBJ1-1; 10 bases match TRBD1. Germline values: CDR1 SGHVS, CDR2 FQNEAQ. V trimming: 5 bases; J trimming: 4 bases; junction bases outside the gene matches: 16. The CDR3 length is 18 residues. The CDR3: CASSKRDRGRFVGTEAFF. Written as DNA, the CDR3 is TGTGCCAGCAGCAAACGGGACAGGGGAAGGTTTGTGGGCACTGAAGCTTTCTTT.